This TCR beta chain emerged from a study of blood T cells in healthy people across ages. Through a sample-barcoded 5' primer and a J-beta primer mix, a second PCR was run for roughly 7 to 11 cycles. Every cDNA was tagged by a template-switch adaptor with 12 random nucleotides. Paired-end reads containing CDR3 totaled no fewer than 3 million for each sample. TCRdb re-called the 5' RACE reads through MiXCR, storing one row per CDR3 protein. The table lists 1.4 million to 1.5 million distinct CDR3 sequences, approximately 42% of them singletons. In this sample, this clonotype turned up a few times. What it recognizes is unknown. General study findings and limits: Long-lived donors exceeded aged donors in naive CD4+ cells and diversity.

Sample donors were healthy Caucasian individuals that came from Russia, aged 6 to 90. Trimming removed 8 bases from V and 3 bases from J; junction bases left unmatched: 9. Looked up from germline, CDR1 is MDHEN and CDR2 is SYDVKM. This CDR3 is built from 14 residues. The source of this sequence is a young woman in good health. This chain links TRBV28 with TRBJ2-7, with 8 bases aligning to TRBD1. Sequencing input: blood. The CDR3 sequence: CASSPADRDYEQYF. CDR3 nucleotides: TGTGCCAGCTCCCCCGCGGACAGGGACTACGAGCAGTACTTC.